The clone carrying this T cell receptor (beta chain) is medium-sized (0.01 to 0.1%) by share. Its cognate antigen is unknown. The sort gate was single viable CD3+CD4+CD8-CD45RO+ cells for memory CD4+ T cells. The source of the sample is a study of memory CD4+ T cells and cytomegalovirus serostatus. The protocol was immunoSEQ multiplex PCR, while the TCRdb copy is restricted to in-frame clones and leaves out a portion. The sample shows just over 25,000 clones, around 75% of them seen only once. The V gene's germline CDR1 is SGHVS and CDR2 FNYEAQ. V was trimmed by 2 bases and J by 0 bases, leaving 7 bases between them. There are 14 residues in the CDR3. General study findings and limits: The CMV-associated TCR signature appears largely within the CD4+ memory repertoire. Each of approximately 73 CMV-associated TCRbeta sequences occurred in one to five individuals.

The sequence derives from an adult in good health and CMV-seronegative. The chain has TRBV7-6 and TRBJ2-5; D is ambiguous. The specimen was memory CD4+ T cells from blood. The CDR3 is CASSLYDYQETQYF. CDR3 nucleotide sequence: TGTGCCAGCAGCTTATACGACTACCAAGAGACCCAGTACTTC.